This TCR beta chain was identified during a study of T-cell reconstitution after alpha-beta-depleted transplantation in children. Findings and limits, study-wide: For some patients, TCRbeta diversity was high at day 60 because of recipient T cells and thymic progenitors that survived. At the one-year point after transplant, T-cell counts and TCRbeta diversity were found to come mostly from T cells that had been newly produced. Expanded clones from the graft, numbering several hundred, reportedly supplied alpha-beta T cells about two months after transplant.

As regards this clonotype: The antigen is not known.

There are 17 residues in the CDR3. V lost 1 base, J lost 3 bases, and 12 bases stayed unmatched. Per the germline V gene, CDR1 is SEHNR and CDR2 is FQNEAQ (reference sequence). Preparation of the TCRbeta library involved a method that used unique molecular identifiers. TCRdb re-derived calls from the PCR reads in MiXCR, one entry per CDR3 protein. The sample has about 870,000 distinct CDR3 sequences, under 20% seen once. The genes are TRBV7-9 and TRBJ2-7, with 7 bases matching TRBD2. The receptor comes from a male patient between 5 and 17 years old who had a stem cell transplant for acute lymphoblastic leukemia, so the T cells may come from the graft donor. The sample consisted of PBMCs, mostly from graft donor cells, taken 360 days after TCRalphabeta/CD19-depleted stem cell transplant. The CDR3 here is CASSLGPGGGRNYEQYF. CDR3 nucleotides: TGTGCCAGCAGCTTAGGCCCCGGCGGGGGACGGAACTACGAGCAGTACTTC.